This T cell receptor (beta chain) was identified in a study of CD8 T cells in Susac syndrome. The CDR3 is 15 amino acids. Germline V gene lookup returns CDR1 MNHEY and CDR2 SVGAGI. V lost 0 bases, J lost 1 base, and 6 bases lay in between. This clonotype turned up a few times. The RNA input was 0.5 to 1 ug, and it was reverse transcribed with random hexamers. TCRdb re-called the immunoSEQ multiplex PCR reads through MiXCR, storing one row per CDR3 protein. The sample has hundreds of thousands of distinct CDR3 sequences, approximately 85% seen once. The receptor was derived from a human donor with multiple sclerosis. The V call is TRBV6-5, the J call TRBJ1-4, with D tentatively TRBD1 (5 bases). The sequenced sample consisted of CD8+ T cells from PBMCs. CDR3 amino acids: CASSYSRGTNEKLFF. Here the CDR3 DNA reads TGTGCCAGCAGTTACTCTAGGGGAACTAATGAAAAACTGTTTTTT.